The rows below give T cell receptor beta chains drawn from one sample of a study of blood T cell repertoires in COVID-19. Profiling relied on immunoSEQ multiplex PCR, and the TCRdb table lists in-frame clones only, not all of them. The sample consists of 39,000 or so clones, over 75% of them appearing once. The material sequenced was peripheral blood. Receptors were obtained from a man aged 35-49 years with active or convalescent COVID-19. Both conserved end residues are part of each CDR3. The order of the fields is J gene, D gene, CDR3 length, clone size, V gene, CDR3 DNA, CDR3 protein. D genes are given only for firm matches. Clone size is given for some rows only: seen once, a few or many times, or a class if the clone is expanded.

j_gene: TRBJ2-1; d_gene: TRBD2; len: 16; abundance: .; v_gene: TRBV5-6; CDR3nt: TGTGCCAGCAGCTTGCTAGCGGGAATGTCCTACAATGAGCAGTTCTTC; CDR3aa: CASSLLAGMSYNEQFF
j_gene: TRBJ2-1; d_gene: .; len: 17; abundance: .; v_gene: TRBV4-1; CDR3nt: TGCGCCAGCAGCCAAGTACTCAGGGGTCGGAAGAACAATGAGCAGTTCTTC; CDR3aa: CASSQVLRGRKNNEQFF
j_gene: TRBJ1-2; d_gene: .; len: 11; abundance: .; v_gene: TRBV30; CDR3nt: TGTGCCTGGGCCCCGGTCTATGGCTACACCTTC; CDR3aa: CAWAPVYGYTF
j_gene: TRBJ1-6; d_gene: .; len: 13; abundance: .; v_gene: TRBV20-1; CDR3nt: TGCAGTGCTAGTTTCGGGGTAGCTTCACCCCTCCACTTT; CDR3aa: CSASFGVASPLHF
j_gene: TRBJ2-7; d_gene: .; len: 16; abundance: .; v_gene: TRBV4-3; CDR3nt: TGCGCCAGCAGCCAATACGCAGGCACTAGCTCCTACGAGCAGTACTTC; CDR3aa: CASSQYAGTSSYEQYF
j_gene: TRBJ1-1; d_gene: .; len: 13; abundance: .; v_gene: TRBV6-6; CDR3nt: TGTGCCAGCAGGTTTCAGGAGAACACTGAAGCTTTCTTT; CDR3aa: CASRFQENTEAFF
j_gene: TRBJ2-6; d_gene: .; len: 15; abundance: .; v_gene: TRBV18; CDR3nt: TGTGCCAGCTCTTCAGGGGGGCCTGGGGCCAACGTCCTGACTTTC; CDR3aa: CASSSGGPGANVLTF
j_gene: TRBJ2-5; d_gene: .; len: 13; abundance: .; v_gene: TRBV9; CDR3nt: TGTGCCAGCGGCTCCGGGACTGAAGAGACCCAGTACTTC; CDR3aa: CASGSGTEETQYF
j_gene: TRBJ2-7; d_gene: TRBD2; len: 14; abundance: .; v_gene: TRBV2; CDR3nt: TGTGCCAGCAGTCTCCGGGGGGTGAGTTACGAGCAGTACTTC; CDR3aa: CASSLRGVSYEQYF
j_gene: TRBJ2-7; d_gene: TRBD1; len: 16; abundance: once; v_gene: TRBV28; CDR3nt: TGTGCCAGCAGTTCCCCGGGACAGCTCGGTGGGCACGAGCAGTACTTC; CDR3aa: CASSSPGQLGGHEQYF
j_gene: TRBJ1-1; d_gene: .; len: 13; abundance: .; v_gene: TRBV6-5; CDR3nt: TGTGCCAGCAGCAGGGGAGTGAGGCCTGAAGCTTTCTTT; CDR3aa: CASSRGVRPEAFF
j_gene: TRBJ2-1; d_gene: .; len: 16; abundance: .; v_gene: TRBV11-3; CDR3nt: TGTGCCAGCAGCCCCGGCGGGCAGAGCTCCTACAATGAGCAGTTCTTC; CDR3aa: CASSPGGQSSYNEQFF
j_gene: TRBJ1-1; d_gene: .; len: 14; abundance: .; v_gene: TRBV6-5; CDR3nt: TGTGCCAGCACCCTGGGGGGTATGAACACTGAAGCTTTCTTT; CDR3aa: CASTLGGMNTEAFF
j_gene: TRBJ2-1; d_gene: .; len: 13; abundance: .; v_gene: TRBV9; CDR3nt: TGTGCCAGCAGCGTAGACTGGGAGAGAGAGCAGTTCTTC; CDR3aa: CASSVDWEREQFF
j_gene: TRBJ2-5; d_gene: TRBD1; len: 14; abundance: .; v_gene: TRBV11-2; CDR3nt: TGTGCCAGCAGCCTGGGACAGGGTCAAGAGACCCAGTACTTC; CDR3aa: CASSLGQGQETQYF
j_gene: TRBJ1-2; d_gene: .; len: 14; abundance: few; v_gene: TRBV3-1/TRBV3-2; CDR3nt: TGTGCCAGCAGCCAAGACGCCGCAGGCCAAAGCTACACCTTC; CDR3aa: CASSQDAAGQSYTF
j_gene: TRBJ1-2; d_gene: .; len: 14; abundance: .; v_gene: TRBV28; CDR3nt: TGTGCCAGCACTCCTCAGGACAAAGCCTATGGCTACACCTTC; CDR3aa: CASTPQDKAYGYTF
j_gene: TRBJ1-6; d_gene: .; len: 15; abundance: .; v_gene: TRBV7-2; CDR3nt: TGTGCCAGCAGCTTAGACCAGTTGGGCAATTCACCCCTCCACTTT; CDR3aa: CASSLDQLGNSPLHF
j_gene: TRBJ1-2; d_gene: TRBD1; len: 14; abundance: .; v_gene: TRBV5-6; CDR3nt: TGTGCCAGCAGCGTCCGGGACAGTTACTTTGGCTACACCTTC; CDR3aa: CASSVRDSYFGYTF
j_gene: TRBJ1-4; d_gene: .; len: 15; abundance: .; v_gene: TRBV25-1; CDR3nt: TGTGCCAGCAGAGATCCGGGACTGAGTAATGAAAAACTGTTTTTT; CDR3aa: CASRDPGLSNEKLFF
j_gene: TRBJ2-1; d_gene: TRBD2; len: 16; abundance: .; v_gene: TRBV24-1; CDR3nt: TGTGCCACCAGTGAGCCTATAGCGGGGGGTACCAATGAGCAGTTCTTC; CDR3aa: CATSEPIAGGTNEQFF
j_gene: TRBJ1-5; d_gene: TRBD1; len: 19; abundance: .; v_gene: TRBV6-2/TRBV6-3; CDR3nt: TGTGCCAGCAGTTGGGGACAGCTCTTAGACCCCTATAGCAATCAGCCCCAGCATTTT; CDR3aa: CASSWGQLLDPYSNQPQHF